These T cell receptor beta chains were read from a single sample in a study of long-term antiretroviral therapy in people with HIV. Sequencing used immunoSEQ multiplex PCR; TCRdb keeps in-frame clones, though not all of them. The sample yields around 8,600 clones, over 65% seen once. The sequences come from unsorted PBMCs, collected 0.6 years before starting antiretroviral therapy. Every receptor here comes from a man in his forties or fifties with HIV. Each CDR3 is given with its conserved first and last residue. A D gene is named only where the DNA matches it firmly. Clone size is not always given. Where it is, it says once, few, many or a class for expanded clones.

TRBV30,NA,12,TRBJ1-4,NA,TGTGCCTGGGCAGGGCTCGATGAAAAACTGTTTTTT,CAWAGLDEKLFF
TRBV30,NA,16,TRBJ2-3,TRBD2,TGTGCCTGGAGTGTGGGTAGCGGGGGGCCCACAGATACGCAGTATTTT,CAWSVGSGGPTDTQYF
TRBV6-1,NA,13,TRBJ2-7,TRBD1,TGTGCCGGAACCGGGACAGGGACCTACGAGCAGTACTTC,CAGTGTGTYEQYF
TRBV5-1,few,13,TRBJ1-2,NA,TGCGCCAGCAGCTTGAATGGGGAGTGGGGCTACACCTTC,CASSLNGEWGYTF
TRBV19,NA,17,TRBJ2-1,NA,TGTGCCAGTAGTATAGGCAGGGCCTCGAGCTCCTACAATGAGCAGTTCTTC,CASSIGRASSSYNEQFF
TRBV9,NA,15,TRBJ2-1,TRBD2,TGTGCCTCGGCCGAGCGGGGGGACTTATACAATGAGCAGTTCTTC,CASAERGDLYNEQFF
TRBV5-1,NA,18,TRBJ2-2,TRBD1,TGCGCCAGCAGCTTGCAAAGACAGGGAATCTTGAACACCGGGGAGCTGTTTTTT,CASSLQRQGILNTGELFF
TRBV10-3,NA,14,TRBJ2-5,TRBD2,TGTGCCATCAGTGTGGGGGGGAATCAAGAGACCCAGTACTTC,CAISVGGNQETQYF
TRBV18,NA,15,TRBJ2-1,TRBD2,TGTGCCAGCTCACCATTCAGCGGGGCGGGCAATGAGCAGTTCTTC,CASSPFSGAGNEQFF
TRBV10-3,few,14,TRBJ1-1,NA,TGTGCCATCAGTGGGGCAGGGGCCGTCACTGAAGCTTTCTTT,CAISGAGAVTEAFF
TRBV30,NA,14,TRBJ2-3,TRBD2,TGTGCCTGGACTACTAGCGAGGTCACAGATACGCAGTATTTT,CAWTTSEVTDTQYF
TRBV5-4,NA,13,TRBJ2-2,TRBD1,TGTGCCAGCAGTTTGGACAGGGACGGGGAGCTGTTTTTT,CASSLDRDGELFF
TRBV5-1,NA,14,TRBJ2-7,NA,TGCGCCAGCAGCTTGGGAGCCCCTGCCTACGAGCAGTACTTC,CASSLGAPAYEQYF
TRBV11-2,once,15,TRBJ2-1,NA,TGTGCCAGCAGCTTAGGAGGGGGGGCGGCCAATGAGCAGTTCTTC,CASSLGGGAANEQFF
TRBV5-1,NA,15,TRBJ1-5,NA,TGCGCCAGCAGCTTGGAAGGGGCAAGCAATCAGCCCCAGCATTTT,CASSLEGASNQPQHF
TRBV7-2,NA,15,TRBJ2-7,NA,TGTGCCAGCAGCTTACACAATAGCGTCGTCTACGAGCAGTACTTC,CASSLHNSVVYEQYF
TRBV7-9,few,15,TRBJ1-6,NA,TGTGCCAGCAGCTTAGGTCTATCTAGCCTTTCACCCCTCCACTTT,CASSLGLSSLSPLHF
TRBV7-9,NA,17,TRBJ2-6,NA,TGTGCCAGCAGCTTAGCGAAGGTGGGCTCTGGGGCCAACGTCCTGACTTTC,CASSLAKVGSGANVLTF
TRBV27,NA,15,TRBJ2-7,TRBD1,TGTGCCAGCAGTTTATTTGGGACAGGGTCCTACGAGCAGTACTTC,CASSLFGTGSYEQYF
TRBV6-5,medium-sized,15,TRBJ1-6,TRBD1,TGTGCCAGCAGTTACGCCGGGACAGGGAGCCCTGGGCTCCACTTT,CASSYAGTGSPGLHF
TRBV7-7,NA,14,TRBJ2-2,NA,TGTGCCAGCAGCTTGGGTACGAACACCGGGGAGCTGTTTTTT,CASSLGTNTGELFF
TRBV5-1,NA,14,TRBJ1-2,NA,TGCGCCAGCAGCCCACAACAGGGAGAGTATGGCTACACCTTC,CASSPQQGEYGYTF
TRBV7-3,NA,13,TRBJ1-2,NA,TGTGCCAGCAGCCCGGACAGTGAGCGTGGCTACACCTTC,CASSPDSERGYTF
TRBV18,NA,14,TRBJ1-1,NA,TGTGCCAGCACCTTGAGGGGACAGAACACTGAAGCTTTCTTT,CASTLRGQNTEAFF
TRBV5-6,NA,13,TRBJ1-2,TRBD1,TGTGCCAGCACCCCCGGACAGGACTATGGCTACACCTTC,CASTPGQDYGYTF
TRBV5-1,NA,16,TRBJ2-1,NA,TGCGCCAGCAGCTTGGTGATCAGGAGCTCCTACAATGAGCAGTTCTTC,CASSLVIRSSYNEQFF
TRBV19,NA,15,TRBJ1-2,TRBD1,TGTGCCAGTAGTATCCAGGCAGGGGGAAACTATGGCTACACCTTC,CASSIQAGGNYGYTF
TRBV2,NA,14,TRBJ2-7,NA,TGTGCCAGGGGAAGTGGGGGGCTCGGGTACGAGCAGTACTTC,CARGSGGLGYEQYF
TRBV10-3,NA,12,TRBJ1-1,NA,TGTGCCATCAGTGCTGGGGACACTGAAGCTTTCTTT,CAISAGDTEAFF
TRBV7-9,once,13,TRBJ2-7,NA,TGTGCCAGCAGCCTGTCCGACTTTAGTGAGCAGTACTTC,CASSLSDFSEQYF
TRBV29-1,NA,13,TRBJ2-3,TRBD2,TGCAGCGTTGGGCGGGAGAGCACAGATACGCAGTATTTT,CSVGRESTDTQYF
TRBV5-4,NA,14,TRBJ1-1,TRBD1,TGTGCCAGCAGCGAGGGACAGGGGGACACTGAAGCTTTCTTT,CASSEGQGDTEAFF
TRBV6-6,once,15,TRBJ1-1,TRBD1,TGTGCCAGCAGTTACGACTCCAGGGGGCGGACTGAAGCTTTCTTT,CASSYDSRGRTEAFF
TRBV6-1,NA,17,TRBJ2-6,NA,TGTGCCAGCAGTGAGGGTGTCAGCCGCTCTGGGGCCAACGTCCTGACTTTC,CASSEGVSRSGANVLTF
TRBV5-6,NA,11,TRBJ2-3,NA,TGTGCCAGCAGTGTCACAGATACGCAGTATTTT,CASSVTDTQYF
TRBV19,NA,15,TRBJ2-3,NA,TGTGCCAGTAGTATACCAGGGGCCCTAACAGATACGCAGTATTTT,CASSIPGALTDTQYF
TRBV7-2,NA,14,TRBJ2-7,NA,TGTGCCAGCACGATCGTGGGGCCCTCCTACGAGCAGTACTTC,CASTIVGPSYEQYF
TRBV11-2,NA,18,TRBJ1-1,NA,TGTGCCAGCAGCCTCCCCTCGGGGTGGGAGGGATTGTCCACTGAAGCTTTCTTT,CASSLPSGWEGLSTEAFF
TRBV5-6,NA,15,TRBJ2-7,NA,TGTGCCAGCAGACTGCTGGCGGGGGCACCCTACGAGCAGTACTTC,CASRLLAGAPYEQYF
TRBV6-1,NA,18,TRBJ1-6,NA,TGTGCCAGCAGTGAAGCGCGACAGCTCCTACTTTATAATTCACCCCTCCACTTT,CASSEARQLLLYNSPLHF
TRBV5-1,once,15,TRBJ2-1,NA,TGCGCCAGCAGCCCCTTTGTGGGGGGCTACAATGAGCAGTTCTTC,CASSPFVGGYNEQFF
TRBV12-5,NA,12,TRBJ2-5,TRBD1,TGTGCTAGCAGGGGGTACCAAGAGACCCAGTACTTC,CASRGYQETQYF
TRBV10-3,NA,10,TRBJ1-2,NA,TGTGCCACCCGAGGCTATGGCTACACCTTC,CATRGYGYTF
TRBV6-1,NA,14,TRBJ1-3,NA,TGTGCCAGCAGTGACGGGAGCTCTGGAAACACCATATATTTT,CASSDGSSGNTIYF
TRBV2,few,11,TRBJ1-1,NA,TGTGCCGCCCGGGAGGAGACTGAAGCTTTCTTT,CAAREETEAFF
TRBV7-9,NA,12,TRBJ1-5,NA,TGTGCCAGCAGCTTAGATAACCAGCCCCAGCATTTT,CASSLDNQPQHF
TRBV7-8,NA,15,TRBJ1-2,NA,TGTGCCAGCAGCATCTCGACGCGGGCGGAGTATGGCTACACCTTC,CASSISTRAEYGYTF
TRBV5-1,few,14,TRBJ1-2,TRBD1,TGCGCCAGCAGCGCGGGGACAGTTCGGTATGGCTACACCTTC,CASSAGTVRYGYTF
TRBV7-9,once,13,TRBJ1-1,NA,TGTGCCAGCAGCCCCCCTCGGTTCACTGAAGCTTTCTTT,CASSPPRFTEAFF
TRBV7-9,NA,18,TRBJ2-1,NA,TGTGCCAGCAGCTTAGGTGGTGTGCAGGGACGTAGGAGGAATGAGCAGTTCTTC,CASSLGGVQGRRRNEQFF
TRBV14,NA,12,TRBJ2-3,NA,TGTGCCAGCAGCCAAGTCGGAGGCACGCAGTATTTT,CASSQVGGTQYF
TRBV5-4,NA,14,TRBJ2-2,NA,TGTGCCAGCAGCCCTCCTACGTCCACCGGGGAGCTGTTTTTT,CASSPPTSTGELFF
TRBV11-2,NA,15,TRBJ2-3,TRBD1,TGTGCCAGCAGCTCACAGGGGGCTCGCACAGATACGCAGTATTTT,CASSSQGARTDTQYF
TRBV19,medium-sized,13,TRBJ1-5,NA,TGTGCCAGTAGCGACTCCACAGTTCAGCCCCAGCATTTT,CASSDSTVQPQHF
TRBV7-8,NA,14,TRBJ2-7,NA,TGTGCCAGCAGCTTCGCAGGGGGGGCCGACGAGCAGTACTTC,CASSFAGGADEQYF
TRBV5-1,NA,13,TRBJ2-4,NA,TGCGCCAGCAGCTCGGTCGGTGAAAACATTCAGTACTTC,CASSSVGENIQYF
TRBV7-9,NA,16,TRBJ2-7,NA,TGTGCCAGCAGTAGATCGTCAGGGGTAGAAGGCTACGAGCAGTACTTC,CASSRSSGVEGYEQYF